The 20 T cell receptor beta chains listed next were all sequenced from one sample in a study of PD-1 blockade in classical Hodgkin lymphoma. Time point defined: newly diagnosed, previously untreated cHL patient sample. Sequencing used immunoSEQ multiplex PCR; TCRdb keeps in-frame clones, though not all of them. The table has about 47,000 clones, roughly 93% seen once. Sequences were obtained from peripheral blood mononuclear cells (PBMCs). Receptors originate from a human donor with classical Hodgkin lymphoma.

The rearrangement links TRBV18 to TRBJ2-1, with 7 bases that match TRBD2. Germline V gene sequence: CDR1 KGHSH, CDR2 LQKENI. The CDR3 covers 15 residues. The J segment lost 4 bases and the V segment lost 6 bases, leaving 9 bases of the junction unmatched. This CDR3 reads CASSQPGLPYNEQFF. The DNA of the CDR3 is TGTGCCAGCTCGCAGCCGGGACTACCTTACAATGAGCAGTTCTTC.

The V and J genes are TRBV6-5 and TRBJ1-6, with D possibly matching TRBD1 (6 bases). V lost 7 bases, J lost 10 bases, and 14 bases lay in between. Per germline, CDR1 MNHEY and CDR2 SVGAGI. There are 13 residues in the CDR3. Here the CDR3 DNA reads TGTGCCAGCACTGGACAGTTAGGATCACCCCTCCACTTT. The encoded protein is CASTGQLGSPLHF.

V gene TRBV5-4 combines with J gene TRBJ2-5; the match to TRBD2 covers 12 bases. The germline V gene has CDR1 SGHNT and CDR2 YYREEE (reference sequence). The CDR3 length is 15 residues. Germline trimming cut 3 bases from V and 6 bases from J; bases unmatched to any gene: 6. DNA for the CDR3: TGTGCCAGCAGCTCGGGACTAGCGGGCGTGAAGACCCAGTACTTC. Protein: CASSSGLAGVKTQYF.

The gene calls are TRBV29-1 and TRBJ2-5, with D unclear. The length of the CDR3 is 13 residues. The germline CDR1 and CDR2 sequences are SQVTM and ANQGSEA. V was trimmed by 5 bases and J by 1 base, leaving 11 bases between them. CDR3 amino acids: CSVSGLSQETQYF. CDR3 coding DNA: TGCAGCGTTTCGGGCCTTTCCCAAGAGACCCAGTACTTC.

The V and J genes are TRBV18 and TRBJ2-1, with D perhaps matching TRBD1 (6 bases). Trimming cost V 4 bases and J 0 bases, with 10 bases left between them. This CDR3 comprises 15 residues. CDR1 KGHSH and CDR2 LQKENI come from the germline V gene. The CDR3 bases are TGTGCCAGCTCACGGTCGACAGGCTCCTACAATGAGCAGTTCTTC. It is translated as CASSRSTGSYNEQFF.

This chain connects TRBV11-2 to TRBJ1-2; tentative D call: TRBD1 (5 bases). CDR3 length: 14 amino acids. The ends were cut back, 6 bases at V and 6 bases at J, with 17 bases in the middle. Per the germline V gene, CDR1 is SGHAT and CDR2 is FQNNGV. The CDR3 spells CASSLQGEVHGYTF. The CDR3 DNA is TGTGCCAGCAGTCTCCAAGGGGAAGTTCATGGCTACACCTTC.

This clone appeared once. The CDR3 spells CASSAAGFQETQYF. The CDR3 coding sequence is TGTGCCAGCAGTGCGGCGGGGTTCCAAGAGACCCAGTACTTC. This chain joins TRBV7-3 and TRBJ2-5, with D perhaps TRBD2 (6 bases). Germline CDR1 and CDR2: SGHTA and FQGTGA. The V and J ends lost 6 bases and 1 base respectively, with 12 bases between them. This CDR3 contains 14 residues.

V and J are TRBV4-1 and TRBJ2-3, with 9 bases that match TRBD1. Germline V gene sequence: CDR1 MGHRA, CDR2 YSYEKL. Trimming cost V 1 base and J 8 bases; bases outside gene matches: 16. The CDR3 spans 18 residues. The CDR3 is CASSQASTGTGRGGTQYF. The CDR3 DNA reads as TGCGCCAGCAGCCAAGCCTCGACCGGGACAGGGCGCGGAGGTACGCAGTATTTT.

The rearrangement joins TRBV2 to TRBJ1-2, with no clear D. Germline values: CDR1 SNHLY, CDR2 FYNNEI. This CDR3 comprises 14 residues. The V end was cut by 2 bases, the J end by 5 bases, with 12 bases between. The CDR3 bases are TGTGCCAGCAGTGAATCGCCGGGCGGGTATGGCTACACCTTC. This codes for CASSESPGGYGYTF.

This clone showed up just a few times. The gene calls are TRBV6-1 and TRBJ1-2, with a weak D call TRBD1 (5 bases). Trimming cost V 3 bases and J 6 bases, with 11 bases left between them. CDR1 is MNHNS, CDR2 SASEGT, per germline. The CDR3 length is 13 residues. CDR3 amino acids: CASSDGGGNGYTF. In DNA, the CDR3 is TGTGCCAGCAGTGACGGGGGGGGTAATGGCTACACCTTC.

The table lists this clone with a few counts. The rearrangement joins TRBV4-1 to TRBJ1-4; tentative D call: TRBD1 (5 bases). V gave up 3 bases and J gave up 3 bases, with 8 bases separating them. The length of the CDR3 is 14 residues. The germline CDR1 and CDR2 sequences are MGHRA and YSYEKL. The CDR3 region is CASSQGVANEKLFF. DNA of the CDR3: TGCGCCAGCAGCCAGGGGGTAGCTAATGAAAAACTGTTTTTT.

The V gene is TRBV13, the J gene TRBJ1-2; no clear D. Germline assignment: CDR1 PRHDT and CDR2 FYEKMQ (reference sequence). The CDR3 totals 15 residues. The V end lost 2 bases, the J end lost 0 bases, and 10 bases lay between the germline ends. CDR3 residues: CASSLSGLANYGYTF. CDR3 bases: TGTGCCAGCAGCTTAAGCGGGCTCGCTAACTATGGCTACACCTTC.

The chain couples TRBV11-3 to TRBJ2-1; D may be TRBD2 (6 bases). The CDR3 runs to 12 residues. In germline, CDR1 is SGHNT, CDR2 YENEEA. V lost 8 bases and J lost 10, with 15 bases in between. In nucleotides, the CDR3 is TGTGCCAGCCAGAAGGAGGGCCGAGAGCAGTTCTTC. Its protein product is CASQKEGREQFF.

This clone turned up a few times. This chain joins TRBV7-3 and TRBJ2-6; 12 nucleotides line up with TRBD1. This CDR3 comprises 18 residues. Germline CDR1 is SGHTA and CDR2 is FQGTGA. After removal of 5 bases from V and 2 bases from J, the junction contained 7 bases not matched to a gene. The CDR3 bases are TGTGCCAGCAGCCGTTTGGGGGACAGGGGGCCTGGGGCCAACGTCCTGACTTTC. Its protein product is CASSRLGDRGPGANVLTF.

The chain combines TRBV7-2 with TRBJ1-1; D gene uncertain. Germline CDR1 SGHTA, CDR2 FQGNSA. V was cut by 5 bases and J by 0 bases, with 13 bases left in between. CDR3 length: 15 amino acids. The CDR3 sequence is CASSPPENMNTEAFF. The CDR3 DNA reads TGTGCCAGCAGCCCCCCCGAGAACATGAACACTGAAGCTTTCTTT.

This chain joins TRBV13 and TRBJ1-3, with D uncertain. Trimming shortened V by 0 bases and J by 11 bases, and 8 bases separated the two germline ends. CDR3 length: 12 amino acids. CDR1 is PRHDT and CDR2 is FYEKMQ in the germline V gene (reference sequence). The CDR3 reads CASSLGPASIYF. CDR3 coding DNA: TGTGCCAGCAGCTTAGGCCCTGCGTCCATATATTTT.

In its sample, this clone was seen once. The V call is TRBV2, the J call TRBJ2-6, with TRBD1 matching 7 bases. V trimming: 6 bases; J trimming: 0 bases; junction bases outside the gene matches: 2. Germline CDR1 reads SNHLY; CDR2 reads FYNNEI. The CDR3 is 15 amino acids. The CDR3: CASRDRDSGANVLTF. As DNA, the CDR3 is TGTGCCAGCAGAGACAGGGACTCTGGGGCCAACGTCCTGACTTTC. The whole variable domain, filled in from reference TRBV2 and TRBJ2-6, reads EPEVTQTPSHQVTQMGQEVILRCVPISNHLYFYWYRQILGQKVEFLVSFYNNEISEKSEIFDDQFSVERPDGSNFTLKIRSTKLEDSAMYFCASRDRDSGANVLTFGAGSRLTVL.

This chain connects TRBV7-9 to TRBJ1-1, with D perhaps matching TRBD1 (5 bases). Germline CDR1 SEHNR, CDR2 FQNEAQ (reference sequence). The CDR3 consists of 15 residues. Trimming took off 4 bases at V and 5 bases at J, with 17 bases between the two ends. The DNA for the CDR3 is TGTGCCAGCAGCTCGACCCGGGGCCTACGGACTGAAGCTTTCTTT. This translates into CASSSTRGLRTEAFF.

The chain combines TRBV7-9 with TRBJ2-4, with a tentative D call TRBD1 (6 bases). V was pared by 2 bases and J by 0 bases, with 14 bases between. This CDR3 has 17 residues. Germline assignment: CDR1 SEHNR and CDR2 FQNEAQ (reference sequence). DNA for the CDR3: TGTGCCAGCAGCTTAAGAACAGGGCTACTAGCCAAAAACATTCAGTACTTC. It encodes CASSLRTGLLAKNIQYF.

The chain couples TRBV6-5 to TRBJ2-1, with D unresolved. This CDR3 has 12 amino acids. V was shortened by 5 bases and J by 9 bases, with 11 bases between the two germline ends. CDR1 is MNHEY and CDR2 is SVGAGI in the germline V gene. The CDR3 protein is CASSLLGGEQFF. The CDR3 DNA reads as TGTGCCAGCAGTCTACTGGGTGGTGAGCAGTTCTTC.